Listed here are 28 T cell receptor beta chains from one sample, sequenced in a study of T-cell reconstitution after alpha-beta-depleted transplantation in children. Preparing the TCRbeta library involved the use of unique molecular identifiers. Using its own MiXCR run on the PCR reads, TCRdb lists one record per CDR3 protein. The table lists around 370,000 distinct CDR3 sequences, 15% to 20% of them singletons. The sequenced sample was PBMCs, mostly from graft donor cells, obtained 360 days after TCRalphabeta/CD19-depleted stem cell transplant. The receptors stem from a male patient aged 2-15 years who had a stem cell transplant for acute lymphoblastic leukemia, so the T cells may come from the graft donor.

This chain connects TRBV7-2 to TRBJ2-5, with D unclear. The V end was cut by 4 bases, the J end by 0 bases, with 21 bases between. The CDR3 length is 18 residues. Germline assignment: CDR1 SGHTA and CDR2 FQGNSA. CDR3 loop: CASSSASRRGSHQETQYF. The CDR3 DNA follows: TGTGCCAGCAGCTCAGCCTCCCGCCGAGGATCCCACCAAGAGACCCAGTACTTC.

This clonotype was observed a few times. The chain recombines TRBV4-3 with TRBJ2-7; 8 nucleotides agree with TRBD2. V shed 0 bases and J 7 bases; nucleotides not matched to a gene: 5. Germline lookup yields CDR1 LGHNA and CDR2 YSLEER. CDR3 length equals 14 residues. CDR3 protein: CASSQETSAGEQYF. DNA of the CDR3: TGCGCCAGCAGCCAAGAGACTAGCGCTGGAGAGCAGTACTTC.

A few counts support this clonotype. The gene calls are TRBV5-1 and TRBJ2-7; 13 bases line up with TRBD2. This CDR3 has 15 residues. V trimming: 4 bases; J trimming: 2 bases; junction bases outside the gene matches: 3. The germline gives CDR1 SGHRS, CDR2 YFSETQ. CDR3: CASSVTSGRPYEQYF. DNA for the CDR3: TGCGCCAGCAGCGTGACTAGCGGGAGGCCCTACGAGCAGTACTTC.

The chain is built from TRBV20-1 and TRBJ2-2, with TRBD1 matching over 8 bases. With 6 bases clipped from V and 6 bases from J, the junction kept 6 bases outside the gene matches. The CDR3 loop spans 13 amino acids. Per the germline V gene, CDR1 is DFQATT and CDR2 is SNEGSKA (reference sequence). CDR3 amino acids: CSALLTGAGELFF. CDR3 coding DNA: TGCAGTGCCCTATTGACAGGGGCCGGGGAGCTGTTTTTT.

This clonotype was detected a few times. This chain links TRBV27 with TRBJ2-5; 10 bases agree with TRBD2. V lost 6 bases and J lost 4; bases outside the gene matches: 17. From germline, CDR1 is MNHEY and CDR2 SMNVEV (reference sequence). This CDR3 region has 18 residues. The CDR3 DNA follows: TGTGCCAGCAGCAGCCAGTTGGGGCTAGCGGGAGACGGAGAGACCCAGTACTTC. Encoded protein: CASSSQLGLAGDGETQYF.

Only a few counts were recorded for this clonotype. The chain combines TRBV5-4 with TRBJ2-1; no clear D gene. Trimming cost V 4 bases and J 4 bases, with 15 bases left between them. The germline CDR1 and CDR2 sequences are SGHNT and YYREEE (reference sequence). This CDR3 has 15 amino acids. This chain's CDR3 is CASSASGVGYNEQFF. The CDR3 DNA is TGTGCCAGCAGCGCCTCCGGAGTCGGGTACAATGAGCAGTTCTTC.

This clonotype was counted between two and nine times. J is TRBJ2-2 and V is TRBV3-1; unclear D gene. The CDR3 loop spans 13 amino acids. In germline, CDR1 is LGHDT, CDR2 YNNKEL (reference sequence). V was trimmed by 5 bases and J by 5 bases, leaving 9 bases between them. The CDR3 DNA reads as TGTGCCAGCAGCTCGACTTCGACCGGGGAGCTGTTTTTT. This sequence encodes CASSSTSTGELFF.

This clonotype appeared a few times. The CDR3 DNA is TGTGCCAGCAGCCCGAGCGGGTTCTCAGAGACCCAGTACTTC. Translation gives CASSPSGFSETQYF. This chain uses TRBV12-3 or TRBV12-4 with TRBJ2-5; perhaps TRBD2 as D (6 bases). The CDR3 runs 14 residues. V was trimmed by 6 bases and J by 4 bases, leaving 15 bases between them.

As concerns this clonotype: The conserved phenylalanine or tryptophan is not found at the CDR3 terminus, so this likely reflects a read error. The chain uses TRBV28 and TRBJ2-7; weak D call: TRBD1 (6 bases). Between the trimmed V and J ends, which lost 7 bases and 3 bases, there was a span of 13 bases. The CDR3 runs 13 residues. Germline CDR1 MDHEN, CDR2 SYDVKM. CDR3 in DNA: TGTGCCAGCATGGGCAGGGGTTTCTACGAGCAGTACTTG. Amino acid sequence: CASMGRGFYEQYL.

This clonotype was observed a few times. V gene TRBV12-3 or TRBV12-4 combines with J gene TRBJ2-5; D is perhaps TRBD2 (5 bases). Trimming cost V 5 bases and J 3 bases, with 19 bases left between them. This CDR3 comprises 16 residues. CDR3 region: CASSPVLREPKETQYF. The CDR3 DNA reads TGTGCCAGCAGTCCGGTCCTACGGGAACCTAAAGAGACCCAGTACTTC.

This clonotype was counted a few times. This sequence joins TRBV10-3 and TRBJ2-1; D is uncertain. V was shortened by 3 bases and J by 7 bases, with 4 bases between the two germline ends. There are 11 residues in the CDR3. Per germline, CDR1 ENHRY and CDR2 SYGVKD. CDR3 loop: CAISDENEQFF. The CDR3 DNA reads as TGTGCCATCAGTGACGAGAATGAGCAGTTCTTC.

Only a few counts were recorded for this clonotype. The chain uses TRBV7-2 and TRBJ2-1, with TRBD1 matching 7 bases. Germline loops: CDR1 SGHTA, CDR2 FQGNSA. Losses at the gene ends were 7 bases for V and 5 bases for J; bases not matched to a gene: 11. The CDR3 totals 15 residues. The CDR3 DNA reads TGTGCCAGCACCTCAGACAGGGCTGGGGACAATGAGCAGTTCTTC. Translating it yields CASTSDRAGDNEQFF.

V usage is TRBV4-3 and J usage is TRBJ2-4; D is uncertain. CDR3 length equals 14 residues. The germline CDR1 and CDR2 sequences are LGHNA and YSLEER. V dropped 0 bases and J dropped 0 bases, with 3 bases sitting between them. In DNA, the CDR3 is TGCGCCAGCAGCCAAGATTTAGCCAAAAACATTCAGTACTTC. This encodes CASSQDLAKNIQYF.

This clonotype was detected many times. V usage is TRBV7-6 and J usage is TRBJ2-1; D ambiguous. CDR3 length: 15 residues. The germline gives CDR1 SGHVS, CDR2 FNYEAQ. Trimming removed 1 base at V and 6 bases at J, with 13 bases between. CDR3 DNA: TGTGCCAGCAGCTTAGGTAGAGGACCGTCCAATGAGCAGTTCTTC. Translating it yields CASSLGRGPSNEQFF.

This chain joins TRBV7-8 and TRBJ2-7, with D perhaps matching TRBD1 or TRBD2 (5 bases each). V was shortened by 4 bases and J by 1 base, with 11 bases between the two germline ends. Germline lookup yields CDR1 SGHVS and CDR2 FQNEAQ. The CDR3 extends over 14 amino acids. The CDR3 sequence: CASSWDPSSYEQYF. Here the CDR3 DNA reads TGTGCCAGCAGCTGGGACCCTTCTTCCTACGAGCAGTACTTC.

The J gene is TRBJ2-1, the V gene TRBV10-2; 8 bases are shared with TRBD2. The V gene end was trimmed by 3 bases and the J gene end by 5 bases; junction bases not matched to a gene: 6. Per germline, CDR1 WSHSY and CDR2 SAAADI. This CDR3 comprises 15 residues. The CDR3 loop reads CASSDSGGVNNEQFF. In DNA form, the CDR3 reads TGCGCCAGCAGTGATTCGGGAGGGGTGAACAATGAGCAGTTCTTC.

The chain employs TRBV4-1 and TRBJ2-7, with 11 bases matching TRBD1. The CDR3 is 15 residues long. V shed 3 bases and J 5 bases; nucleotides not matched to a gene: 6. CDR1 MGHRA and CDR2 YSYEKL come from the germline V gene. This CDR3 is CASSQGTGGFHEQYF. CDR3 coding DNA: TGCGCCAGCAGCCAGGGGACAGGGGGTTTCCACGAGCAGTACTTC.

This clonotype was detected many times. The chain couples TRBV9 to TRBJ2-5; D call uncertain. Trimming took off 0 bases at V and 5 bases at J, with 11 bases between the two ends. The CDR3 runs 14 residues. Germline CDR1 and CDR2: SGDLS and YYNGEE. Here the CDR3 reads CASSVVGKGETQYF. The DNA for the CDR3 is TGTGCCAGCAGCGTAGTTGGGAAAGGCGAGACCCAGTACTTC.

The V call is TRBV3-1, the J call TRBJ2-3; perhaps TRBD2 as D (6 bases). Germline V lookup: CDR1 LGHDT, CDR2 YNNKEL (reference sequence). The CDR3 contains 17 residues. Trimming cost V 7 bases and J 4 bases, with 24 bases left between them. CDR3 nucleotides: TGTGCCAGCACCACGCGGGGCAGTGGGAAACTGTCAGATACGCAGTATTTT. Amino acid sequence: CASTTRGSGKLSDTQYF.

This clonotype was seen a few times. The chain carries TRBV4-2 and TRBJ2-7; D possibly corresponds to TRBD2 (5 bases). V dropped 0 bases and J dropped 7 bases, with 7 bases sitting between them. The CDR3 loop spans 12 amino acids. Germline CDR1 reads LGHNA; CDR2 reads YNFKEQ. In DNA form, the CDR3 reads TGTGCCAGCAGCCAAGAAGGACTGGAGCAGTACTTC. It specifies CASSQEGLEQYF.

In this sample, this clonotype turned up a few times. The rearrangement links TRBV4-2 to TRBJ1-2; the D gene is possibly TRBD1 (5 bases). Germline V gene data show CDR1 as LGHNA and CDR2 as YNFKEQ. V lost 0 bases, J lost 6 bases, and 14 bases lay in between. The CDR3 is 15 residues long. The chain's CDR3 is CASSQDPGGYNGYTF. In DNA form, the CDR3 reads TGTGCCAGCAGCCAAGATCCCGGGGGATATAATGGCTACACCTTC.

This clonotype turned up a few times. The chain uses TRBV20-1 and TRBJ2-1; no firm D call. This CDR3 comprises 11 residues. V was clipped by 0 bases and J by 9 bases, with 6 bases between them. CDR1 is DFQATT and CDR2 is SNEGSKA in the germline V gene (reference sequence). DNA for the CDR3: TGCAGTGCTAGAGATGTACGTGAGCAGTTCTTC. It is translated as CSARDVREQFF.

J is TRBJ2-1 and V is TRBV27; 9 bases agree with TRBD1. Trimming at V came to 1 base and at J to 5 bases, leaving 3 bases not matched to a gene. CDR3 size: 15 residues. Germline V lookup: CDR1 MNHEY, CDR2 SMNVEV (reference sequence). CDR3 amino acids: CASSLWTGADNEQFF. CDR3 DNA sequence: TGTGCCAGCAGTTTATGGACAGGGGCCGACAATGAGCAGTTCTTC.

In this sample, this clonotype turned up a few times. The chain links TRBV20-1 to TRBJ1-2, with D unresolved. The CDR3 has 12 residues. Between the trimmed V and J ends, which lost 4 bases and 7 bases, there was a span of 13 bases. The germline CDR1 and CDR2 sequences are DFQATT and SNEGSKA (reference sequence). The CDR3 reads CSATGGLGGYTF. The CDR3, as DNA: TGCAGTGCTACGGGAGGGCTTGGTGGCTACACCTTC.

The table lists this clonotype with a count of one. Germline is not matched at one junction end, which may reflect a read error. This chain joins TRBV3-1 and TRBJ2-1, with a weak D call TRBD1 (5 bases). CDR3 size: 14 residues. Germline CDR1 and CDR2: LGHDT and YNNKEL (reference sequence). CDR3 residues: CASSQDQMTAEVLF. The CDR3 DNA is TGTGCCAGCAGCCAAGATCAGATGACAGCCGAAGTTCTCTTC.

This clonotype was observed a handful of times. The CDR3, as DNA: TGTGCCAGCAGCTTAGCTGGGGGTCTGGGCACTGAAGCTTTCTTT. Its protein is CASSLAGGLGTEAFF. V gene TRBV7-2 combines with J gene TRBJ1-1; D is perhaps TRBD1 (5 bases). The germline V gene encodes CDR1 SGHTA and CDR2 FQGNSA. V dropped 0 bases and J dropped 4 bases, with 12 bases sitting between them. The CDR3 is 15 residues long.

The chain joins TRBV20-1 to TRBJ2-3; 12 nucleotides agree with TRBD2. The ends lost 4 bases at V and 2 bases at J; junction bases unmatched: 4. Germline V lookup: CDR1 DFQATT, CDR2 SNEGSKA (reference sequence). CDR3 length: 15 residues. The CDR3 protein is CSAMLAGGYTDTQYF. In nucleotides, the CDR3 is TGCAGTGCTATGCTAGCGGGAGGGTACACAGATACGCAGTATTTT.

V and J are TRBV5-1 and TRBJ1-1, with 7 bases fitting TRBD1. CDR3 size: 13 residues. Trimming took 4 bases from V and 3 from J; bases not matched to a gene: 3. CDR1 SGHRS and CDR2 YFSETQ come from the germline V gene. For the CDR3, the DNA is TGCGCCAGCAGCCCACAGGGGCACACTGAAGCTTTCTTT. Protein product: CASSPQGHTEAFF.